Given below is one T cell receptor (beta chain) in context. This specimen comes from a study of shared clonotypes between healthy human individuals. The CDR3 length is 15 residues. Germline loops: CDR1 SGHVS, CDR2 FNYEAQ. The junction had 7 bases not matched to a gene; V was cut back by 5 bases and J by 3 bases. Assay: immunoSEQ multiplex PCR; the TCRdb copy retains only in-frame clones and omits some. Of 2,500,000 or so clones listed, more than 85% are singletons. The sample comprised naive CD4+ T cells from PBMCs. Subset in this sample: CD45RA+ positively selected. The clonotype originates from a young man in good health. Some clones in this sample may be carry-over from other donors' samples. The chain couples TRBV7-6 to TRBJ2-7, with 10 positions matching TRBD2. Written as DNA, the CDR3 is TGTGCCAGCAGCCCCGGACTAGCGGCGATCTACGAGCAGTACTTC. It codes for CASSPGLAAIYEQYF.